Below, 18 T cell receptor beta chains from the same sample are listed, as sequenced in a study of blood T cell repertoires in COVID-19. Repertoires were generated with immunoSEQ multiplex PCR, while TCRdb's copy carries only in-frame clones and drops some. Here the sample spans some 200,000 clones, just under 90% being singletons. The sequencing sample was made of peripheral blood. The receptors were gathered from a man aged 18 to 29 with active or convalescent COVID-19.

The gene calls are TRBV3-1 (or the pseudogene TRBV3-2) and TRBJ1-2; D is uncertain. Trimming took 4 bases from V and 4 from J, leaving 13 bases between them. CDR3 size: 14 residues. The germline V gene encodes CDR1 LGHDT and CDR2 YNNKEL (reference sequence). CDR3 nucleotide sequence: TGTGCCAGCAGCCCCCCGCGGGTGGGCTATGGCTACACCTTC. Amino acid sequence: CASSPPRVGYGYTF.

V usage is TRBV3-1 (or the pseudogene TRBV3-2) and J usage is TRBJ1-2; D may be TRBD1 (6 bases). CDR3 length: 16 residues. Germline V lookup: CDR1 LGHDT, CDR2 YNNKEL (reference sequence). Trimming shortened V by 4 bases and J by 6 bases, and 21 bases separated the two germline ends. In DNA form, the CDR3 reads TGTGCCAGCAGCCTAGAAGCCTTAACAGGGTGGAATGGCTACACCTTC. Translated: CASSLEALTGWNGYTF.

The V and J genes are TRBV10-2 and TRBJ2-2, with 10 bases matching TRBD2. This CDR3 contains 17 residues. V shed 5 bases, J shed 5 bases, and the junction held 11 bases outside the gene matches. CDR1 WSHSY and CDR2 SAAADI come from the germline V gene. The CDR3 coding sequence is TGCGCCAGCAGTCCACCTGTCCGGACTAGCGGTACCGGGGAGCTGTTTTTT. As protein: CASSPPVRTSGTGELFF.

The rearrangement joins TRBV6-5 to TRBJ1-5; the D is unclear. With 2 bases removed from V and 6 bases from J, the gap between germline ends came to 11 bases. CDR1 and CDR2 from the germline V gene are MNHEY and SVGAGI. The CDR3 sequence is 14 residues long. CDR3: CASSYTGLSQPQHF. Here the CDR3 DNA reads TGTGCCAGCAGTTACACGGGTTTAAGTCAGCCCCAGCATTTT.

This CDR3 reads CASSVGEEETQYF. CDR3 nucleotide sequence: TGTGCCAGCAGCGTAGGGGAGGAAGAGACCCAGTACTTC. V gene TRBV9 combines with J gene TRBJ2-5; possibly TRBD2 for D (6 bases). Germline V gene sequence: CDR1 SGDLS, CDR2 YYNGEE. The length of the CDR3 is 13 residues. Trimming removed 0 bases at V and 3 bases at J, with 6 bases between.

The V call is TRBV13, the J call TRBJ1-1; D remains ambiguous. The V end was cut by 6 bases, the J end by 0 bases, with 14 bases between. The CDR3 is 15 residues long. Germline V gene lookup returns CDR1 PRHDT and CDR2 FYEKMQ (reference sequence). The CDR3 sequence: CASSSLRGLNTEAFF. The CDR3 coding sequence is TGTGCCAGCAGTTCACTACGGGGATTGAACACTGAAGCTTTCTTT.

The chain uses TRBV7-2 and TRBJ2-4; D ambiguous. The CDR3 loop spans 13 amino acids. Germline V gene sequence: CDR1 SGHTA, CDR2 FQGNSA. V shed 5 bases and J shed 7 bases, with 12 bases lying between them. CDR3: CASSRQVPNIQYF. CDR3 DNA: TGTGCCAGCAGCCGTCAGGTTCCTAACATTCAGTACTTC.

The chain joins TRBV19 to TRBJ1-1; no firm D call. The CDR3 is 11 residues long. Germline values: CDR1 LNHDA, CDR2 SQIVND (reference sequence). V gave up 5 bases and J gave up 7 bases, with 8 bases separating them. The CDR3 here is CASSSPGEAFF. CDR3 nucleotide sequence: TGTGCCAGTAGTTCCCCGGGTGAAGCTTTCTTT.

The chain links TRBV4-3 to TRBJ1-1, with D maybe TRBD1 (5 bases). Deletions cut 3 bases from V and 8 bases from J, with 16 bases between. The CDR3 runs 14 residues. Germline loops: CDR1 LGHNA, CDR2 YSLEER. The DNA for the CDR3 is TGCGCCAGCAGCCAGCAGAACACAGGCATCGAAGCTTTCTTT. Translated, it gives CASSQQNTGIEAFF.

The chain has TRBV28 and TRBJ2-7; 13 nucleotides agree with TRBD2. CDR3 size: 15 residues. V dropped 6 bases and J dropped 4; count of bases not matched to a gene: 6. The germline gives CDR1 MDHEN, CDR2 SYDVKM. CDR3 DNA: TGTGCCAGCAGCCTCGGACTAGCGGGAGAGTACGAGCAGTACTTC. This translates into CASSLGLAGEYEQYF.

V is TRBV5-1 and J is TRBJ2-7, with 9 bases matching TRBD1. J gave up 5 bases and V 0 bases, and 6 bases lay outside the gene matches. This CDR3 is 15 amino acids long. CDR1 and CDR2 from the germline V gene are SGHRS and YFSETQ. Here the CDR3 reads CASSLVQGARDEQYF. CDR3 nucleotide sequence: TGCGCCAGCAGCTTGGTACAGGGGGCACGGGACGAGCAGTACTTC.

This clone has just one count. The J gene is TRBJ1-4, the V gene TRBV9; 9 bases are shared with TRBD1. The CDR3 extends over 14 amino acids. V trimming: 0 bases; J trimming: 7 bases; junction bases outside the gene matches: 1. Germline V gene data show CDR1 as SGDLS and CDR2 as YYNGEE. The CDR3 region is CASSVGTGAEKLFF. The CDR3 DNA reads TGTGCCAGCAGCGTAGGGACAGGGGCTGAAAAACTGTTTTTT.

J is TRBJ2-1 and V is TRBV7-3; 14 nucleotides agree with TRBD2. Unmatched junction bases numbered 4, after V lost 3 bases and J lost 9 bases. CDR1 is SGHTA and CDR2 is FQGTGA in the germline V gene. There are 15 residues in the CDR3. CDR3 coding DNA: TGTGCCAGCAGCTTGGGGACTAGCGGGAGTGGTGAGCAGTTCTTC. This translates into CASSLGTSGSGEQFF. Complete variable domain (other parts from reference TRBV7-3 and TRBJ2-1): GAGVSQTPSNKVTEKGKYVELRCDPISGHTALYWYRQSLGQGPEFLIYFQGTGAADDSGLPNDRFFAVRPEGSVSTLKIQRTERGDSAVYLCASSLGTSGSGEQFFGPGTRLTVL.

The chain links TRBV2 to TRBJ1-4, with a possible D match to TRBD1 (5 bases). With 2 bases removed from V and 7 bases from J, the gap between germline ends came to 14 bases. CDR3 length: 15 amino acids. Germline assignment: CDR1 SNHLY and CDR2 FYNNEI. CDR3 in amino acids: CASSERGRGSEKLFF. The CDR3 DNA is TGTGCCAGCAGTGAAAGAGGAAGGGGCTCTGAAAAACTGTTTTTT.

The chain recombines TRBV24-1 with TRBJ2-7; perhaps TRBD1 as D (5 bases). There are 11 residues in the CDR3. V lost 6 bases to trimming and J lost 6 bases, with 8 bases between them. The germline CDR1 and CDR2 sequences are KGHDR and SFDVKD. The CDR3 loop reads CATSLGVEQYV. CDR3 nucleotide sequence: TGTGCCACCAGTCTAGGGGTCGAGCAGTACGTC.

The chain has TRBV5-1 and TRBJ1-3, with a possible D match to TRBD1 (5 bases). V was cut by 7 bases and J by 8 bases, with 16 bases left in between. Looked up from germline, CDR1 is SGHRS and CDR2 is YFSETQ. There are 13 residues in the CDR3. CDR3 in amino acids: CASRGNTIDTIYF. CDR3 nucleotide sequence: TGCGCCAGCCGGGGGAATACTATTGACACCATATATTTT.

In its sample, this clone was seen a few times. This rearrangement joins TRBV13 to TRBJ2-1, with 15 positions matching TRBD2. The ends lost 5 bases at V and 2 bases at J; junction bases unmatched: 10. This CDR3 spans 19 amino acids. In germline, CDR1 is PRHDT, CDR2 FYEKMQ (reference sequence). The CDR3 bases are TGTGCCAGCAGCCCCGAGGGACTAGCGGGAGGAGGCACCTACAATGAGCAGTTCTTC. Translating gives CASSPEGLAGGGTYNEQFF.

The rearrangement uses TRBV14 and TRBJ2-1, with D perhaps matching TRBD2 (5 bases). Germline CDR1 is SGHDN and CDR2 is FVKESK. The CDR3 is 18 residues long. V was shortened by 5 bases and J by 0 bases, with 20 bases between the two germline ends. The CDR3 is CASSIQRLALSSYNEQFF. The CDR3 DNA is TGTGCCAGCAGCATACAGCGTCTAGCTCTCAGCTCCTACAATGAGCAGTTCTTC. Full variable domain (outside the CDR3, taken from reference TRBV14 and TRBJ2-1): EAGVTQFPSHSVIEKGQTVTLRCDPISGHDNLYWYRRVMGKEIKFLLHFVKESKQDESGMPNNRFLAERTGGTYSTLKVQPAELEDSGVYFCASSIQRLALSSYNEQFFGPGTRLTVL.